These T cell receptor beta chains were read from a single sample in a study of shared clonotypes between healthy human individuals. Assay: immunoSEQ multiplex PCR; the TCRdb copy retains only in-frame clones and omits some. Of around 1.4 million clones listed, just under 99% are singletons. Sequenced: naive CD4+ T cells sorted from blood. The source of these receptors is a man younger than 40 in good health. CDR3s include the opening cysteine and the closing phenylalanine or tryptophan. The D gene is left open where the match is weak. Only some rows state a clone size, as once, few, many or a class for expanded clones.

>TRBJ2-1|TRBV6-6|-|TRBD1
CASSSPDRGNEQFF
TGTGCCAGCAGTTCCCCGGACAGGGGCAATGAGCAGTTCTTC
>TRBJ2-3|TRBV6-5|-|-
CASSYVDTQYF
TGTGCCAGCAGTTACGTTGATACGCAGTATTTT
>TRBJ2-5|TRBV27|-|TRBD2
CASSEYSGRVETQYF
TGTGCCAGCAGTGAATATAGCGGGAGGGTGGAGACCCAGTACTTC
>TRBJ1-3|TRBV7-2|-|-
CASSFYPPGNTIYF
TGTGCCAGCAGCTTTTATCCCCCGGGAAACACCATATATTTT
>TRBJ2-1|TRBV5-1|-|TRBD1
CASSFRDRDYNEQFF
TGCGCCAGCAGCTTCCGGGACAGGGACTACAATGAGCAGTTCTTC
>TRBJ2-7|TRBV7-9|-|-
CASSLEAIGQRTYEQYF
TGTGCCAGCAGCTTAGAAGCTATTGGACAGCGAACCTACGAGCAGTACTTC
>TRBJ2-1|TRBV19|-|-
CASNDFSYNEQFF
TGTGCCAGTAATGACTTCTCCTACAATGAGCAGTTCTTC
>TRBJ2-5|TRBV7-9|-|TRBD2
CASSFRPAGGQETQYF
TGTGCCAGCAGCTTTCGTCCAGCGGGGGGCCAAGAGACCCAGTACTTC
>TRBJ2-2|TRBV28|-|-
CASSGRGNTGELFF
TGTGCCAGCAGTGGGCGGGGGAACACCGGGGAGCTGTTTTTT
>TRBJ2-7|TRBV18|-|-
CASSPFFGSLDEQYF
TGTGCCAGCTCACCCTTCTTCGGGAGTTTAGACGAGCAGTACTTC
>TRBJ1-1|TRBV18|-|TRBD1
CASSPKGADTEAFF
TGTGCCAGCTCACCAAAGGGGGCGGACACTGAAGCTTTCTTT
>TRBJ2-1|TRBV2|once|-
CASVRNRLAYNEQFF
TGTGCCAGCGTCCGTAACCGCCTGGCCTACAATGAGCAGTTCTTC
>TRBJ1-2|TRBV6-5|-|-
CASSLAGDYGYTF
TGTGCCAGCAGTTTGGCAGGGGACTATGGCTACACCTTC
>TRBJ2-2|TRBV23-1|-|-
CASSQKGSRNTGELFF
TGCGCCAGCAGTCAAAAAGGGAGTCGGAACACCGGGGAGCTGTTTTTT
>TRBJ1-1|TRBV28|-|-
CASSSGGESEAFF
TGTGCCAGCAGTTCCGGCGGGGAGTCTGAAGCTTTCTTT
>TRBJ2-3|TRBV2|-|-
CASAPRSADTQYF
TGTGCCAGCGCCCCCCGTTCGGCAGATACGCAGTATTTT
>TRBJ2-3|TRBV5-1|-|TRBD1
CASSWGQGKTDTQYF
TGCGCCAGCAGCTGGGGACAGGGAAAGACAGATACGCAGTATTTT
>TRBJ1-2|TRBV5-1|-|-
CASSPGQGGYGYTF
TGCGCCAGCAGCCCGGGGCAGGGTGGCTATGGCTACACCTTC
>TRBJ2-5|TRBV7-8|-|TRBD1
CASSRRDRQETQYF
TGTGCCAGCAGCAGACGGGACAGACAAGAGACCCAGTACTTC
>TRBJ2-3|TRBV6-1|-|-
CASSTEDTDTQYF
TGTGCCAGCAGCACCGAGGACACAGATACGCAGTATTTT
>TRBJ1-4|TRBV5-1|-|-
CASSLQGGESGKLFF
TGCGCCAGCAGCTTGCAGGGAGGGGAATCTGGAAAACTGTTTTTT
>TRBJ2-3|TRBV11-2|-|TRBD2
CASSFRGRADTQYF
TGTGCCAGCAGCTTCCGCGGGAGGGCAGATACGCAGTATTTT
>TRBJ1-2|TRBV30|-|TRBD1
CAWTPDRAVGYTF
TGTGCCTGGACCCCGGACAGGGCGGTAGGCTACACCTTC
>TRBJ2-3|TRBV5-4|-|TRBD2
CASRISGRPDTQYF
TGTGCCAGCAGAATCAGCGGGAGGCCAGATACGCAGTATTTT
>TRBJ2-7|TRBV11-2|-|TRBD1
CASSPFRTGANEQYF
TGTGCCAGCAGCCCCTTCCGGACAGGGGCTAACGAGCAGTACTTC
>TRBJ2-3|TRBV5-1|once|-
CASSKDITGTAGTDTQYF
TGCGCCAGCAGCAAAGACATAACAGGGACGGCAGGCACAGATACGCAGTATTTT
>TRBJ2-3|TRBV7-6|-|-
CASSSQVVGTDTQYF
TGTGCCAGCAGTTCCCAAGTGGTTGGCACAGATACGCAGTATTTT
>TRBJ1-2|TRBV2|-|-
CASSPTGPSGGYTF
TGTGCCAGCAGTCCCACCGGGCCCTCGGGGGGCTACACCTTC
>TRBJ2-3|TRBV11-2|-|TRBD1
CASSNPGGSTDTQYF
TGTGCCAGCAGCAACCCAGGGGGCAGCACAGATACGCAGTATTTT
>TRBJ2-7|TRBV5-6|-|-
CASSFNSPYEQYF
TGTGCCAGCAGCTTTAACTCGCCCTACGAGCAGTACTTC
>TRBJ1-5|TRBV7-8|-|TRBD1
CASSLSSGGRQPQHF
TGTGCCAGCAGCCTCAGTTCAGGGGGGAGGCAGCCCCAGCATTTT
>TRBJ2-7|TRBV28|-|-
CASRRQEPYEQYF
TGTGCCAGCAGGCGACAGGAACCCTACGAGCAGTACTTC
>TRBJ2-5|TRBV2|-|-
CASRERQVSQETQYF
TGTGCCAGCAGGGAGAGACAGGTTTCCCAAGAGACCCAGTACTTC
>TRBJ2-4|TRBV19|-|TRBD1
CASSIDLRRDRVNIQYF
TGTGCCAGTAGTATAGATCTTCGTAGAGACAGGGTCAACATTCAGTACTTC
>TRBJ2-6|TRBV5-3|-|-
CARSNAGEQSRANVLTF
TGTGCCAGATCTAACGCTGGTGAACAAAGTCGGGCCAACGTCCTGACTTTC
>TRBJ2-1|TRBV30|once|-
CAWVGLRSYNEQFF
TGTGCCTGGGTCGGACTTCGATCCTACAATGAGCAGTTCTTC
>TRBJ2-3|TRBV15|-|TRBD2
CATSTRLAGATDTQYF
TGTGCCACCAGCACCCGACTAGCGGGAGCCACAGATACGCAGTATTTT
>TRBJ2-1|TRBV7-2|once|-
CASSLAVRGSTSYNEQFF
TGTGCCAGCAGCTTAGCTGTTCGGGGATCGACCTCCTACAATGAGCAGTTCTTC
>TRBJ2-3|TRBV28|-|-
CASSFVAPDTQYF
TGTGCCAGCAGTTTCGTAGCTCCGGATACGCAGTATTTT
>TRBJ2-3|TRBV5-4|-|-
CASSSRGIADTQYF
TGTGCCAGCAGCTCTCGGGGGATCGCAGATACGCAGTATTTT
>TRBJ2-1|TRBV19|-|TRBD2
CASSLKTSGSSSYNEQFF
TGTGCCAGTAGTTTAAAGACTAGCGGATCTAGCTCCTACAATGAGCAGTTCTTC
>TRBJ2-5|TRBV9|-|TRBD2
CASSVGTSGRARRETQYF
TGTGCCAGCAGCGTGGGGACTAGCGGGAGGGCCCGGCGGGAGACCCAGTACTTC
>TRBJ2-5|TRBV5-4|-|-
CASSPRTTPETQYF
TGTGCCAGCAGCCCGAGGACTACCCCAGAGACCCAGTACTTC
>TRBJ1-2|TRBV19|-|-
CASSIQDGSLYGYTF
TGTGCCAGTAGTATTCAGGACGGAAGCCTCTATGGCTACACCTTC
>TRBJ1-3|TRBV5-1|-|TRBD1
CASSLGGTGTGNTIYF
TGCGCCAGCAGCTTAGGTGGGACAGGGACTGGAAACACCATATATTTT
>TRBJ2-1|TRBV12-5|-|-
CASGVDTSYNEQFF
TGTGCTAGTGGCGTTGACACCTCCTACAATGAGCAGTTCTTC
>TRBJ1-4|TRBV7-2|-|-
CASSFSRGNNEKLFF
TGTGCCAGCAGCTTTTCTAGGGGGAATAATGAAAAACTGTTTTTT